A single sample gave rise to the 26 T cell receptor beta chains below, sequenced in a study of Ad26.COV2.S vaccination and SARS-CoV-2 variants. TCRdb keeps only in-frame clones here, not all; method: immunoSEQ multiplex PCR. The sample shows approximately 340,000 clones, under 95% of them seen only once. Sequenced material: peripheral blood, taken after recovery from COVID-19. The receptors come from a human donor who had recovered from COVID-19.

The chain couples TRBV7-9 to TRBJ2-1; TRBD1 is a possible D gene (6 bases). V shed 5 bases and J shed 1 base, with 21 bases lying between them. CDR1 is SEHNR and CDR2 is FQNEAQ in the germline V gene (reference sequence). This CDR3 is built from 18 residues. For the CDR3, the DNA is TGTGCCAGCAGCCCATCGGACAGAAAAAAAAGTTCCTACAATGAGCAGTTCTTC. Translated: CASSPSDRKKSSYNEQFF.

The chain links TRBV7-2 to TRBJ2-3; no definite D call. Germline V gene sequence: CDR1 SGHTA, CDR2 FQGNSA. The ends were cut back, 5 bases at V and 0 bases at J, with 9 bases in the middle. The CDR3 consists of 14 residues. The CDR3 region has the DNA TGTGCCAGCAGCAGGGCGGTTAGCACAGATACGCAGTATTTT. It codes for CASSRAVSTDTQYF.

This chain uses TRBV9 with TRBJ2-1; D unclear. V lost 3 bases to trimming and J lost 7 bases, with 26 bases between them. The germline gives CDR1 SGDLS, CDR2 YYNGEE. The CDR3 consists of 18 residues. As DNA, the CDR3 is TGTGCCAGCAGCGAGCGTCCTGGGGTTCAAACAACCCCAAATGAGCAGTTCTTC. Translated, it gives CASSERPGVQTTPNEQFF.

The V and J genes are TRBV5-1 and TRBJ2-3; no definite D call. CDR1 SGHRS and CDR2 YFSETQ come from the germline V gene. The CDR3 is 15 residues long. V dropped 1 base and J dropped 0 bases, with 9 bases sitting between them. For the CDR3, the DNA is TGCGCCAGCAGCTTGAGGTGGGGTAGCACAGATACGCAGTATTTT. Its protein is CASSLRWGSTDTQYF.

The genes are TRBV6-4 and TRBJ2-5, with 12 bases lining up with TRBD2. This CDR3 spans 16 amino acids. The J segment lost 5 bases and the V segment lost 6 bases, leaving 10 bases of the junction unmatched. In germline, CDR1 is MRHNA, CDR2 SNTAGT. CDR3 bases: TGTGCCAGCAGCCCACTAGCGGGGGGTCAGTTGGAGACCCAGTACTTC. The encoded protein is CASSPLAGGQLETQYF.

This rearrangement joins TRBV6-5 to TRBJ2-2; the D is unclear. The CDR3 loop spans 13 amino acids. Germline CDR1 and CDR2: MNHEY and SVGAGI. V lost 2 bases, J lost 6 bases, and 7 bases lay in between. The CDR3 nucleotides read TGTGCCAGCAGTTACCCCACAGCCGGGGAGCTGTTTTTT. This encodes CASSYPTAGELFF.

This chain connects TRBV27 to TRBJ1-2; 7 nucleotides match TRBD1. Germline assignment: CDR1 MNHEY and CDR2 SMNVEV (reference sequence). Unmatched junction bases numbered 10, after V lost 5 bases and J lost 7 bases. This CDR3 is 14 amino acids long. For the CDR3, the DNA is TGTGCCAGCAGTCCCCGCCCGACAGGGTCTGGCTACACCTTC. Its protein is CASSPRPTGSGYTF.

This clone was found once. The CDR3 sequence is CASRPRGQLTDTQYF. In DNA form, the CDR3 reads TGTGCCAGCAGACCCCGAGGGCAGCTCACAGATACGCAGTATTTT. The chain has TRBV7-8 and TRBJ2-3; a weak D match, TRBD2 (5 bases). Germline values: CDR1 SGHVS, CDR2 FQNEAQ. V lost 6 bases and J lost 2, with 15 bases in between. The CDR3 is 15 amino acids.

V and J are TRBV6-1 and TRBJ1-5; D remains unclear. Germline V gives CDR1 MNHNS, CDR2 SASEGT. V was shortened by 2 bases and J by 2 bases, with 7 bases between the two germline ends. The CDR3 covers 14 residues. CDR3 residues: CASSERVGNQPQHF. CDR3 bases: TGTGCCAGCAGTGAAAGAGTTGGCAATCAGCCCCAGCATTTT.

This rearrangement joins TRBV10-2 to TRBJ1-5; weak D call: TRBD1 (5 bases). With 6 bases removed from V and 4 bases from J, the gap between germline ends came to 7 bases. This CDR3 comprises 12 residues. CDR1 is WSHSY, CDR2 SAAADI, per germline. The CDR3 reads CASRDSNQPQHF. CDR3 sequence (DNA): TGCGCCAGCAGAGACAGTAATCAGCCCCAGCATTTT.

This chain joins TRBV19 and TRBJ2-1; D is perhaps TRBD2 (5 bases). The V end was cut by 6 bases, the J end by 5 bases, with 11 bases between. From germline, CDR1 is LNHDA and CDR2 SQIVND (reference sequence). The CDR3 has 13 residues. The CDR3 DNA is TGTGCCAGTAGGACTAATCTTAACAATGAGCAGTTCTTC. It yields the protein CASRTNLNNEQFF.

V and J are TRBV12-5 and TRBJ1-1; no firm D call. The V and J ends lost 0 bases and 6 bases respectively, with 5 bases between them. This CDR3 has 12 residues. CDR1 is LGHNT, CDR2 FRNRAP, per germline. The CDR3 DNA sequence: TGTGCTAGTGGTTTGGTACTCCCTGAAGCTTTCTTT. It yields the protein CASGLVLPEAFF.

Points on this clone: The germline gene is not matched at one end of the junction; a read error may be the cause. This sequence joins TRBV7-7 and TRBJ2-5; perhaps TRBD2 as D (6 bases). The CDR3 is made up of 15 amino acids. CDR1 and CDR2 from the germline V gene are SSHAT and FNYEAQ (reference sequence). CDR3 protein: CASSPSAGSSETQYF. In DNA, the CDR3 is TGTGCTAGCAGCCCGAGCGCGGGGAGCTCGGAGACCCAGTACTTC.

This clone was seen once. V is TRBV6-5 and J is TRBJ1-2, with a tentative D call TRBD1 (5 bases). With 0 bases removed from V and 8 bases from J, the gap between germline ends came to 16 bases. CDR1 is MNHEY, CDR2 SVGAGI, per germline. CDR3 size: 15 residues. CDR3 DNA sequence: TGTGCCAGCAGTTACTCGAATAGGGTGGGGCTCGGCTACACCTTC. Residues: CASSYSNRVGLGYTF.

CDR3: CAISSRDKSGYTF. CDR3 in DNA: TGTGCCATCAGTTCCCGGGACAAAAGTGGCTACACCTTC. The V gene is TRBV10-3, the J gene TRBJ1-2; a weak D match, TRBD1 (6 bases). Trimming pared 5 bases from V and 7 bases from J, leaving 14 bases between. Germline V lookup: CDR1 ENHRY, CDR2 SYGVKD. The CDR3 loop spans 13 amino acids.

Here the CDR3 DNA reads TGCAGTGCTGGGCCAGGGGAAAAACTGTTTTTT. Residues: CSAGPGEKLFF. The rearrangement uses TRBV20-1 and TRBJ1-4; perhaps TRBD1 as D (5 bases). The CDR3 has 11 amino acids. With 5 bases removed from V and 8 bases from J, the gap between germline ends came to 9 bases. Germline CDR1 and CDR2: DFQATT and SNEGSKA (reference sequence).

The chain combines TRBV3-1 (or the pseudogene TRBV3-2) with TRBJ1-5; 9 bases agree with TRBD1. CDR3 length: 15 residues. The junction had 6 bases not matched to a gene; V was cut back by 6 bases and J by 3 bases. Germline lookup yields CDR1 LGHDT and CDR2 YNNKEL (reference sequence). CDR3 DNA: TGTGCCAGCAGTGCGACAGGGGGAGACAATCAGCCCCAGCATTTT. Protein sequence: CASSATGGDNQPQHF.

This chain joins TRBV9 and TRBJ1-2; D is undetermined. V lost 4 bases to trimming and J lost 0 bases, with 19 bases between them. Germline V CDR1 and CDR2: SGDLS, YYNGEE. CDR3 size: 17 residues. The CDR3 DNA follows: TGTGCCAGCAGCCCAGAGGGAAGTAAGGCATCTAACTATGGCTACACCTTC. This encodes CASSPEGSKASNYGYTF. The whole variable domain, filled in from reference TRBV9 and TRBJ1-2, reads DSGVTQTPKHLITATGQRVTLRCSPRSGDLSVYWYQQSLDQGLQFLIQYYNGEERAKGNILERFSAQQFPDLHSELNLSSLELGDSALYFCASSPEGSKASNYGYTFGSGTRLTVV.

The CDR3 sequence: CASCEGRPNEQFF. The CDR3 nucleotides are TGTGCCAGCTGTGAGGGGCGACCCAATGAGCAGTTCTTC. The chain joins TRBV7-9 to TRBJ2-1; D assignment may be TRBD1 or TRBD2 (5 bases each). V gave up 8 bases and J gave up 6 bases, with 14 bases separating them. Germline lookup yields CDR1 SEHNR and CDR2 FQNEAQ (reference sequence). The CDR3 runs to 13 residues. The complete variable domain, with remaining parts taken from reference TRBV7-9 and TRBJ2-1, reads DTGVSQNPRHKITKRGQNVTFRCDPISEHNRLYWYRQTLGQGPEFLTYFQNEAQLEKSRLLSDRFSAERPKGSFSTLEIQRTEQGDSAMYLCASCEGRPNEQFFGPGTRLTVL.

V gene TRBV27 combines with J gene TRBJ1-2, with D possibly matching TRBD1 (6 bases). Trimming pared 6 bases from V and 8 bases from J, leaving 19 bases between. The CDR3 runs to 14 residues. From germline, CDR1 is MNHEY and CDR2 SMNVEV (reference sequence). The chain's CDR3 is CASSLRTDLGGYTF. DNA for the CDR3: TGTGCCAGCAGCCTCCGGACAGATTTAGGGGGCTACACCTTC.

Regarding this clone: Other DNA sequences in this specimen translate into the identical CDR3. This rearrangement joins TRBV5-4 to TRBJ2-3, with 10 bases identical to TRBD1. CDR3 length: 15 amino acids. Germline lookup yields CDR1 SGHNT and CDR2 YYREEE (reference sequence). V lost 1 base, J lost 2 bases, and 1 base stayed unmatched. The CDR3, as DNA: TGTGCCAGCAGCTTGAGACAGGGGGCCACAGATACGCAGTATTTT. Translation: CASSLRQGATDTQYF.

A single count supports this clone. This sample includes further DNA sequences coding for the same CDR3. V is TRBV9 and J is TRBJ1-1, with unresolved D. Germline V CDR1 and CDR2: SGDLS, YYNGEE. The V and J ends lost 0 bases and 5 bases respectively, with 8 bases between them. The CDR3 contains 13 residues. This chain's CDR3 is CASSVGRGTEAFF. DNA for the CDR3: TGTGCCAGCAGCGTAGGAAGAGGGACTGAAGCTTTCTTT.

CDR3 bases: TGTGCCAGCAGTTTTGGCAGCATACAGCCCCAGCATTTT. Translating it yields CASSFGSIQPQHF. This sequence joins TRBV12-3 or TRBV12-4 and TRBJ1-5; D unresolved. The CDR3 is 13 residues long. V shed 3 bases and J shed 7 bases, with 10 bases lying between them.

This rearrangement joins TRBV7-2 to TRBJ1-2; 10 bases are a match to TRBD1. Germline V CDR1 and CDR2: SGHTA, FQGNSA. The V and J ends lost 1 base and 4 bases, in that order; junction bases with no gene match: 6. There are 16 residues in the CDR3. This CDR3 is CASSLDRTGGSYGYTF. In DNA form, the CDR3 reads TGTGCCAGCAGCTTAGACCGGACAGGGGGGTCCTATGGCTACACCTTC.

The genes are TRBV29-1 and TRBJ2-3, with 10 bases identical to TRBD2. Germline CDR1 SQVTM, CDR2 ANQGSEA. The CDR3 has 14 residues. J was trimmed by 6 bases and V by 6 bases; bases with no gene match: 9. CDR3 DNA: TGCAGCGTCCCCGGGACTAGCGCGGAGGATACGCAGTATTTT. Amino acids: CSVPGTSAEDTQYF.

The chain uses TRBV9 and TRBJ2-5, with D possibly TRBD1 on 6 matching bases. V lost 0 bases to trimming and J lost 5 bases, with 8 bases between them. CDR3 length: 13 amino acids. The germline V gene has CDR1 SGDLS and CDR2 YYNGEE. The CDR3 coding sequence is TGTGCCAGCAGCGTAGCTACAGGGGAGACCCAGTACTTC. Encoded protein: CASSVATGETQYF.